One and the same sample provided the 10 T cell receptor beta chains below, sequenced in a study of blood T cell repertoires in COVID-19. TCRdb's table, derived via immunoSEQ multiplex PCR, lists solely in-frame clones and lacks some. The sample contains some 97,000 clones, 90% of which appear only once. The sequencing input was peripheral blood. These receptors originate from a man aged 55 to 70 with acute or convalescent COVID-19.

The CDR3 region has the DNA TGTGCCAGCAGCCGACAGGGGAATGGCTACACCTTC. Its translation is CASSRQGNGYTF. The chain combines TRBV5-4 with TRBJ1-2; 8 bases are a match to TRBD1. Losses at the gene ends were 4 bases for V and 6 bases for J; bases not matched to a gene: 2. The germline CDR1 and CDR2 sequences are SGHNT and YYREEE (reference sequence). CDR3 length: 12 amino acids.

This chain uses TRBV5-4 with TRBJ1-5; the match to TRBD1 covers 10 bases. Losses at the gene ends were 4 bases for V and 7 bases for J; bases not matched to a gene: 2. Per germline, CDR1 SGHNT and CDR2 YYREEE (reference sequence). This CDR3 spans 13 amino acids. CDR3 nucleotides: TGTGCCAGCAGCAGGGACAGGGGACAGCCCCAGCATTTT. It codes for CASSRDRGQPQHF.

The DNA for the CDR3 is TGTGCCAGCAGCTACATGACAGGGTCCACTGAAGCTTTCTTT. Amino acid sequence: CASSYMTGSTEAFF. The V and J genes are TRBV11-2 and TRBJ1-1; 7 nucleotides agree with TRBD1. The CDR3 runs to 14 residues. Germline CDR1 and CDR2: SGHAT and FQNNGV. Trimming took 4 bases from V and 4 from J; bases not matched to a gene: 6.

The V call is TRBV12-3 or TRBV12-4, the J call TRBJ1-2; D is unresolved. V lost 6 bases and J 8 bases, leaving 13 bases between the germline ends. This CDR3 contains 12 residues. This chain's CDR3 is CASSSGWMGYTF. The DNA for the CDR3 is TGTGCCAGCAGCTCCGGGTGGATGGGCTACACCTTC.

This clone was observed a handful of times. The chain links TRBV19 to TRBJ2-3, with D maybe TRBD2 (5 bases). The germline V and J ends were trimmed by 7 bases and 1 base, with 12 bases remaining between them. The CDR3 totals 14 residues. The germline V gene has CDR1 LNHDA and CDR2 SQIVND (reference sequence). The CDR3: CASNSHGGTDTQYF. Written as DNA, the CDR3 is TGTGCCAGTAATTCTCACGGGGGCACAGATACGCAGTATTTT.

The chain has TRBV27 and TRBJ2-2; D gene uncertain. This CDR3 has 14 residues. V was clipped by 3 bases and J by 1 base, with 6 bases between them. Per germline, CDR1 MNHEY and CDR2 SMNVEV (reference sequence). DNA for the CDR3: TGTGCCAGCAGTTTTGAGGAGAACACCGGGGAGCTGTTTTTT. This gives the protein CASSFEENTGELFF.

J is TRBJ1-3 and V is TRBV20-1; no firm D call. Germline CDR1 is DFQATT and CDR2 is SNEGSKA (reference sequence). This CDR3 has 11 residues. Between the trimmed V and J ends, which lost 7 bases and 4 bases, there was a span of 8 bases. In DNA, the CDR3 is TGCAGTGTAGCCCAGGGAAACACCATATATTTT. This codes for CSVAQGNTIYF.

V usage is TRBV9 and J usage is TRBJ1-1; D is unresolved. The CDR3 has 11 residues. Germline loops: CDR1 SGDLS, CDR2 YYNGEE. Trimming took off 7 bases at V and 6 bases at J, with 10 bases between the two ends. CDR3 in amino acids: CASGLSPEAFF. The CDR3 DNA follows: TGTGCCAGCGGGCTATCGCCTGAAGCTTTCTTT.

The table lists this clone with a few counts. V usage is TRBV5-1 and J usage is TRBJ1-5; 7 nucleotides agree with TRBD1. V lost 5 bases and J lost 5; bases outside the gene matches: 10. CDR3 length: 15 residues. Germline values: CDR1 SGHRS, CDR2 YFSETQ. The CDR3 sequence is CASRVGDSDYQPQHF. DNA of the CDR3: TGCGCCAGCAGAGTTGGGGACAGTGACTATCAGCCCCAGCATTTT.

The J gene is TRBJ2-5, the V gene TRBV2; TRBD2 matches 7 bases. The germline gives CDR1 SNHLY, CDR2 FYNNEI. The CDR3 contains 15 residues. Germline trimming cut 4 bases from V and 2 bases from J; bases unmatched to any gene: 7. The CDR3 region is CASSALGTTQETQYF. Here the CDR3 DNA reads TGTGCCAGCAGTGCCCTTGGGACTACACAAGAGACCCAGTACTTC.